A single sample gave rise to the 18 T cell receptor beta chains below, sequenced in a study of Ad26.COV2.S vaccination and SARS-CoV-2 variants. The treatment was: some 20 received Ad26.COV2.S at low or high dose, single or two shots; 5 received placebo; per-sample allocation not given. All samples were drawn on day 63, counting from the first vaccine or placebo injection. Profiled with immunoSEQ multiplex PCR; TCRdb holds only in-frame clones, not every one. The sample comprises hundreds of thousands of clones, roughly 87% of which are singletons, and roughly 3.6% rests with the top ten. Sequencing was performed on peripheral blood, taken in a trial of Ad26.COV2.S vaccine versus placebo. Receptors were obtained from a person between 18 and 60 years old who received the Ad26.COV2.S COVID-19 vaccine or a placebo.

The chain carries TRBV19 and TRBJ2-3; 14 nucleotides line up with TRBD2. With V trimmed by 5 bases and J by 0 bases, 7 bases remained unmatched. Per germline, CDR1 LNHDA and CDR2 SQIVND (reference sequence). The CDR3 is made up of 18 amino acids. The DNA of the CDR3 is TGTGCCAGTAGTCCGGGACTAGCGGGGGCGTCTAGCACAGATACGCAGTATTTT. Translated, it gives CASSPGLAGASSTDTQYF.

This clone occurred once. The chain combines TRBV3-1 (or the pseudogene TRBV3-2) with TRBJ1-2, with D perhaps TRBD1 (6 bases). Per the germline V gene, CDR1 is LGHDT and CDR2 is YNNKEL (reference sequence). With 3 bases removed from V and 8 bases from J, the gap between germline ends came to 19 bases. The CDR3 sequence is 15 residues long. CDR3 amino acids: CASSQSPRGVGGYTF. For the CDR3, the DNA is TGTGCCAGCAGCCAGTCCCCCAGGGGCGTAGGGGGCTACACCTTC.

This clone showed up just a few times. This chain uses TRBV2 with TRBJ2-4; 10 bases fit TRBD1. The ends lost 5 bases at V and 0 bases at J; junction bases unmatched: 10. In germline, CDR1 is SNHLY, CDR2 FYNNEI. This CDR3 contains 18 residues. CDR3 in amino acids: CASSPGQGRSLAKNIQYF. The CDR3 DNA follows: TGTGCCAGCAGTCCGGGACAGGGGAGGTCCCTAGCCAAAAACATTCAGTACTTC.

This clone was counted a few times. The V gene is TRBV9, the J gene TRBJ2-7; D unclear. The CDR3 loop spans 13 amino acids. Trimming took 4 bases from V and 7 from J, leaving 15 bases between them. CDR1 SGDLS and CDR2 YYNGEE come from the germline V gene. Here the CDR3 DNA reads TGTGCCAGCAGCCTGGACGGAGCTGGGGAGCAGTACTTC. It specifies CASSLDGAGEQYF.

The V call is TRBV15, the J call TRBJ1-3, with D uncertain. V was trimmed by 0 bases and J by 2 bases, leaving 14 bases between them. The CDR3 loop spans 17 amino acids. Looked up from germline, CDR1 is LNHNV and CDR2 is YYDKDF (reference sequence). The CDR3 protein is CATSRDRAVGPGNTIYF. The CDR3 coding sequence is TGTGCCACCAGCAGAGATCGGGCGGTCGGACCTGGAAACACCATATATTTT.

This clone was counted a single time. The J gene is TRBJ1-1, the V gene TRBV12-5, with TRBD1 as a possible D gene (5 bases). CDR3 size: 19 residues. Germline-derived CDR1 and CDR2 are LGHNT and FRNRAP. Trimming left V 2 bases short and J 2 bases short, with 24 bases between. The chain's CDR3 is CASGLTFPPLQENNTEAFF. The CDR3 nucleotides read TGTGCTAGTGGTTTGACCTTCCCACCTTTACAGGAAAATAACACTGAAGCTTTCTTT.

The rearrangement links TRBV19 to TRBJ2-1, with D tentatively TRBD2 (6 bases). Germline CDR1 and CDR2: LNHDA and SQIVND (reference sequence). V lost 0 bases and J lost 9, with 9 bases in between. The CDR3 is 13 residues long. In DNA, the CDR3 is TGTGCCAGTAGTATAGATCGGCGGGGTGAGCAGTTCTTC. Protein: CASSIDRRGEQFF.

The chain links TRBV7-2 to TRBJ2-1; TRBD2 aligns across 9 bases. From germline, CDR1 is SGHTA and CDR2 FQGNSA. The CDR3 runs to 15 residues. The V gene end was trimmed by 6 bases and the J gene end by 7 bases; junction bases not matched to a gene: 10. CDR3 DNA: TGTGCCAGCAGTCCTCCGGGACTAGCAGGGAATGAGCAGTTCTTC. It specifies CASSPPGLAGNEQFF. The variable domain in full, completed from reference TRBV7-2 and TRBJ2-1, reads GAGVSQSPSNKVTEKGKDVELRCDPISGHTALYWYRQSLGQGLEFLIYFQGNSAPDKSGLPSDRFSAERTGGSVSTLTIQRTQQEDSAVYLCASSPPGLAGNEQFFGPGTRLTVL.

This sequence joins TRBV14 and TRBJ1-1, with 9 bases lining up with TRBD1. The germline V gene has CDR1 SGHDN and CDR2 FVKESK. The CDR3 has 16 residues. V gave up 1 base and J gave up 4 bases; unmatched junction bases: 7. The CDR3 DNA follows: TGTGCCAGCAGCCAAGGGACAGGGGTGTTTGCCACTGAAGCTTTCTTT. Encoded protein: CASSQGTGVFATEAFF.

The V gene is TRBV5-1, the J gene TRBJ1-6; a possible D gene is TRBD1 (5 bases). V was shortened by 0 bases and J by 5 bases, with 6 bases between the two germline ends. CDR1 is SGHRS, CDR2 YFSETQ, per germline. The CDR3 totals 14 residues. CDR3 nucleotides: TGCGCCAGCAGCTTGGTAGGGGATAATTCACCCCTCCACTTT. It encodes CASSLVGDNSPLHF.

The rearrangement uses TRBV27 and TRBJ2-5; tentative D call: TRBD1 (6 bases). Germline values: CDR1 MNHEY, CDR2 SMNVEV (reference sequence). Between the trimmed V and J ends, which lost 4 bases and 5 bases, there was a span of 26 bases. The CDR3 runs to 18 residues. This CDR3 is CASSSTGTTTKSRETQYF. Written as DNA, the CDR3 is TGTGCCAGCAGTTCCACCGGGACAACGACTAAGTCGCGGGAGACCCAGTACTTC.

The CDR3 DNA reads TGTGCCAGCAGTGAAGCGGTGGGGACTAGGTGGGAAGGGGCCGGGGAGCTGTTTTTT. It encodes CASSEAVGTRWEGAGELFF. The gene calls are TRBV2 and TRBJ2-2; 8 bases align to TRBD2. The CDR3 runs to 19 residues. Germline loops: CDR1 SNHLY, CDR2 FYNNEI. V was clipped by 0 bases and J by 6 bases; unmatched bases: 15.

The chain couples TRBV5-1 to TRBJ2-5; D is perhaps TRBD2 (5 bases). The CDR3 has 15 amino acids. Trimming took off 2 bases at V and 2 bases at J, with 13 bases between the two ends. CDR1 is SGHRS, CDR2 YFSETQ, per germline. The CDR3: CASSLSTISQETQYF. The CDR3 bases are TGCGCCAGCAGCTTATCGACTATTTCGCAAGAGACCCAGTACTTC. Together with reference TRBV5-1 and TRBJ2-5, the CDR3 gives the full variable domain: KAGVTQTPRYLIKTRGQQVTLSCSPISGHRSVSWYQQTPGQGLQFLFEYFSETQRNKGNFPGRFSGRQFSNSRSEMNVSTLELGDSALYLCASSLSTISQETQYFGPGTRLLVL.

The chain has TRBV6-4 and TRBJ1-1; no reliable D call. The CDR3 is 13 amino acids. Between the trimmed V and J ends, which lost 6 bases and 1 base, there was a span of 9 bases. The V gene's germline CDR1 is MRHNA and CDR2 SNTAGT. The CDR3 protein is CASRALGNTEAFF. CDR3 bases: TGTGCCAGCAGGGCTCTGGGGAACACTGAAGCTTTCTTT.

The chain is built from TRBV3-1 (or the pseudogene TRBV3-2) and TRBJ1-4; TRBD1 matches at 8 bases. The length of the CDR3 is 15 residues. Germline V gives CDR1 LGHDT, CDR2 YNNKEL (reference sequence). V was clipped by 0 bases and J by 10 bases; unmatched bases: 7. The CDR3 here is CASSQDLRTGRKLFF. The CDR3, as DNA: TGTGCCAGCAGCCAAGATCTTAGGACAGGGCGAAAACTGTTTTTT.

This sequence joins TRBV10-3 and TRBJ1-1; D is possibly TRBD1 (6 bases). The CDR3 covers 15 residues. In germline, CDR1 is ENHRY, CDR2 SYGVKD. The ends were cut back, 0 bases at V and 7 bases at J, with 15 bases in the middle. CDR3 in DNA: TGTGCCATCAGTGAGTCGAAGGGGGGTAGGAATGAAGCTTTCTTT. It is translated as CAISESKGGRNEAFF.

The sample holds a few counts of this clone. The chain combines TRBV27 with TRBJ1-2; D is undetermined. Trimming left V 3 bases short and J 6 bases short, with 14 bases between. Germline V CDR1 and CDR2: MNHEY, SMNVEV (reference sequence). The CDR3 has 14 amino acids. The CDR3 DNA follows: TGTGCCAGCAGTTTGGGAGGGAGGAACAATGGCTACACCTTC. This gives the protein CASSLGGRNNGYTF.

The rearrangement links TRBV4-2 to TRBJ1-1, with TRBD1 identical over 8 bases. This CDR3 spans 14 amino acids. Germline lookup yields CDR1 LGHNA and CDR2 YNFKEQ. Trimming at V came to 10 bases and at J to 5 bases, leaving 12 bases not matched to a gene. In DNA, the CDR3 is TGTGCCACCCAGAGCGAGCAGGGGGCTACTGAAGCTTTCTTT. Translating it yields CATQSEQGATEAFF.